These 18 T cell receptor beta chains came from one sample sequenced in a study of shared clonotypes between healthy human individuals. Only in-frame clones appear in the TCRdb table, and some are missing; sequencing was by immunoSEQ multiplex PCR. The table records about 470,000 clones, roughly 77% of them present only once. Sequences were obtained from PBMCs. All receptors come from a woman between 40 and 50 years old in good health. Some clones in this sample may be carry-over from other donors' samples.

The chain is built from TRBV9 and TRBJ2-7; 11 bases fit TRBD1. Germline-derived CDR1 and CDR2 are SGDLS and YYNGEE. After removal of 3 bases from V and 6 bases from J, the junction contained 2 bases not matched to a gene. The CDR3 sequence is 13 residues long. The CDR3 loop is CASSEGQGGEQYF. The CDR3 region has the DNA TGTGCCAGCAGCGAGGGACAGGGGGGCGAGCAGTACTTC.

The rearrangement links TRBV10-3 to TRBJ1-2; 9 nucleotides agree with TRBD1. The germline gives CDR1 ENHRY, CDR2 SYGVKD. This CDR3 comprises 14 residues. V shed 8 bases, J shed 2 bases, and the junction held 6 bases outside the gene matches. The CDR3 loop is CAIARQGENYGYTF. For the CDR3, the DNA is TGTGCCATCGCCCGACAGGGGGAAAACTATGGCTACACCTTC.

The chain has TRBV19 and TRBJ2-1; D remains unclear. The germline V gene has CDR1 LNHDA and CDR2 SQIVND (reference sequence). Trimming shortened V by 3 bases and J by 4 bases, and 7 bases separated the two germline ends. The CDR3 totals 13 residues. The DNA for the CDR3 is TGTGCCAGTAGTATGTTGCGGTACAATGAGCAGTTCTTC. The encoded protein is CASSMLRYNEQFF.

V is TRBV19 and J is TRBJ2-3, with D hard to call. Trimming removed 5 bases from V and 2 bases from J, with 14 bases in between. There are 15 residues in the CDR3. Germline lookup yields CDR1 LNHDA and CDR2 SQIVND (reference sequence). The CDR3 nucleotides read TGTGCCAGTAGTCCCGACTTACTACCCACAGATACGCAGTATTTT. Its translation is CASSPDLLPTDTQYF. Variable domain in full (rest from reference TRBV19 and TRBJ2-3): DGGITQSPKYLFRKEGQNVTLSCEQNLNHDAMYWYRQDPGQGLRLIYYSQIVNDFQKGDIAEGYSVSREKKESFPLTVTSAQKNPTAFYLCASSPDLLPTDTQYFGPGTRLTVL.

The rearrangement joins TRBV28 to TRBJ2-2; TRBD1 aligns across 9 bases. Germline CDR1 reads MDHEN; CDR2 reads SYDVKM. The junction had 4 bases not matched to a gene; V was cut back by 3 bases and J by 2 bases. This CDR3 spans 16 amino acids. The CDR3: CASSFYTGGNTGELFF. CDR3 nucleotide sequence: TGTGCCAGCAGTTTTTATACAGGGGGCAACACCGGGGAGCTGTTTTTT.

The gene calls are TRBV18 and TRBJ2-7, with 8 bases matching TRBD1. Germline V gives CDR1 KGHSH, CDR2 LQKENI. The CDR3 has 15 amino acids. The V segment lost 3 bases and the J segment 3 bases; nucleotides outside the gene matches: 7. The CDR3 sequence: CASSPSGTGLYEQYF. DNA of the CDR3: TGTGCCAGCTCACCTTCCGGGACAGGACTCTACGAGCAGTACTTC.

V and J are TRBV7-6 and TRBJ2-3, with D maybe TRBD2 (5 bases). V was cut by 5 bases and J by 2 bases, with 11 bases left in between. CDR1 is SGHVS and CDR2 is FNYEAQ in the germline V gene. The CDR3 is 14 amino acids. CDR3 nucleotide sequence: TGTGCCAGCAGCCCCGGAGGAGCCACAGATACGCAGTATTTT. Its translation is CASSPGGATDTQYF.

This rearrangement joins TRBV27 to TRBJ1-2; no clear D. The CDR3 contains 14 residues. V was cut by 6 bases and J by 0 bases, with 11 bases left in between. Germline V gene sequence: CDR1 MNHEY, CDR2 SMNVEV (reference sequence). The CDR3 DNA follows: TGTGCCAGCAGGAGGTACAGATCTAACTATGGCTACACCTTC. It is translated as CASRRYRSNYGYTF.

DNA of the CDR3: TGTGCCACCAGCAGAGATTCCGTCGGGGAGCTGTTTTTT. Translated, it gives CATSRDSVGELFF. The chain employs TRBV15 and TRBJ2-2; D uncertain. Trimming shortened V by 0 bases and J by 7 bases, and 6 bases separated the two germline ends. The CDR3 totals 13 residues. Germline loops: CDR1 LNHNV, CDR2 YYDKDF (reference sequence).

V usage is TRBV30 and J usage is TRBJ2-5; 8 nucleotides align to TRBD2. Trimming took 1 base from V and 6 from J; bases not matched to a gene: 7. The CDR3 length is 14 residues. CDR1 and CDR2 from the germline V gene are GTSNPN and SVGIG (reference sequence). The CDR3: CAWSGSGSGKTQYF. For the CDR3, the DNA is TGTGCCTGGAGTGGGAGCGGGAGTGGAAAGACCCAGTACTTC. The full variable domain, rest sourced from reference TRBV30 and TRBJ2-5, is SQTIHQWPATLVQPVGSPLSLECTVEGTSNPNLYWYRQAAGRGLQLLFYSVGIGQISSEVPQNLSASRPQDRQFILSSKKLLLSDSGFYLCAWSGSGSGKTQYFGPGTRLLVL.

This clone was seen more than once but under ten times. This sequence joins TRBV28 and TRBJ1-1, with TRBD1 as a possible D gene (5 bases). The germline V gene encodes CDR1 MDHEN and CDR2 SYDVKM. This CDR3 has 14 residues. V was clipped by 3 bases and J by 5 bases, with 13 bases between them. This chain's CDR3 is CASSFPQGGTEAFF. In DNA form, the CDR3 reads TGTGCCAGCAGTTTCCCCCAGGGTGGGACTGAAGCTTTCTTT.

The chain links TRBV5-1 to TRBJ2-7; possible D gene TRBD1, 6 bases. Trimming removed 2 bases from V and 2 bases from J, with 14 bases in between. CDR1 is SGHRS and CDR2 is YFSETQ in the germline V gene. The CDR3 spans 15 residues. The CDR3 DNA sequence: TGCGCCAGCAGCTTAAACAGGGCTGGGACCTACGAGCAGTACTTC. Amino acids: CASSLNRAGTYEQYF. The variable domain in full, completed from reference TRBV5-1 and TRBJ2-7, reads KAGVTQTPRYLIKTRGQQVTLSCSPISGHRSVSWYQQTPGQGLQFLFEYFSETQRNKGNFPGRFSGRQFSNSRSEMNVSTLELGDSALYLCASSLNRAGTYEQYFGPGTRLTVT.

The chain employs TRBV19 and TRBJ1-2; 7 positions match TRBD1. Germline V gene sequence: CDR1 LNHDA, CDR2 SQIVND (reference sequence). The CDR3 loop spans 12 amino acids. V shed 7 bases and J 3 bases; nucleotides not matched to a gene: 2. The CDR3 spells CASTQGDYGYTF. CDR3 DNA: TGTGCCAGTACCCAGGGGGACTATGGCTACACCTTC.

Details on this clone: Other DNA sequences in the same sample also yield this CDR3. J is TRBJ2-5 and V is TRBV28, with D unresolved. The CDR3 runs to 11 residues. Trimming removed 3 bases from V and 5 bases from J, with 4 bases in between. From germline, CDR1 is MDHEN and CDR2 SYDVKM. The CDR3 region has the DNA TGTGCCAGCAGTTTCGGGGAGACCCAGTACTTC. Translation gives CASSFGETQYF.

The chain couples TRBV6-1 to TRBJ1-4; D may be TRBD1 (5 bases). CDR3 length: 14 residues. Trimming removed 8 bases at V and 2 bases at J, with 12 bases between. The germline V gene has CDR1 MNHNS and CDR2 SASEGT. The CDR3 protein is CASSWGGTNEKLFF. The CDR3 DNA is TGTGCCAGCTCGTGGGGGGGTACTAATGAAAAACTGTTTTTT.

V and J are TRBV27 and TRBJ2-1; no definite D call. V was pared by 6 bases and J by 4 bases, with 19 bases between. Germline lookup yields CDR1 MNHEY and CDR2 SMNVEV (reference sequence). This CDR3 is 16 amino acids long. For the CDR3, the DNA is TGTGCCAGCAGCCCGGGTGTCCGCGCCGAGTACAATGAGCAGTTCTTC. Translated, it gives CASSPGVRAEYNEQFF.

The V gene is TRBV7-8, the J gene TRBJ2-6; D is uncertain. The V gene's germline CDR1 is SGHVS and CDR2 FQNEAQ. This CDR3 is built from 18 residues. The germline V and J ends were trimmed by 1 base and 0 bases, with 13 bases remaining between them. The CDR3 region is CASSLVVALRSGANVLTF. In nucleotides, the CDR3 is TGTGCCAGCAGCTTAGTAGTGGCCTTGCGCTCTGGGGCCAACGTCCTGACTTTC.

The rearrangement joins TRBV19 to TRBJ2-5; the match to TRBD1 covers 8 bases. The CDR3 contains 16 residues. After removal of 5 bases from V and 5 bases from J, the junction contained 13 bases not matched to a gene. Germline V lookup: CDR1 LNHDA, CDR2 SQIVND (reference sequence). The CDR3 DNA reads as TGTGCCAGTAGTCCCCGGACAGGGCTTGGAGGCGAGACCCAGTACTTC. Translated, it gives CASSPRTGLGGETQYF. The whole variable domain, filled in from reference TRBV19 and TRBJ2-5, reads DGGITQSPKYLFRKEGQNVTLSCEQNLNHDAMYWYRQDPGQGLRLIYYSQIVNDFQKGDIAEGYSVSREKKESFPLTVTSAQKNPTAFYLCASSPRTGLGGETQYFGPGTRLLVL.